What follows are 26 T cell receptor beta chains derived from one specimen sequenced in a study of shared clonotypes between healthy human individuals. CD8 cells regarded as naive lacked CD45RO, were positively chosen for CCR7, and omitted terminally differentiated effector memory CD45RA+ cells. The protocol was immunoSEQ multiplex PCR, while the TCRdb copy is restricted to in-frame clones and leaves out a portion. This sample carries about 820,000 clones, approximately 92% of them seen once, and the ten largest clones take more than 20%. The sequenced sample consisted of naive CD8+ T cells sorted from blood. All receptors come from a man aged 25-40 years in good health.

The chain combines TRBV5-5 with TRBJ1-1, with D unresolved. The germline V gene encodes CDR1 SGHKS and CDR2 YYEKEE (reference sequence). The length of the CDR3 is 16 residues. V lost 4 bases to trimming and J lost 0 bases, with 16 bases between them. The CDR3 DNA sequence: TGTGCCAGCAGCACCGACCCGGGGAAAATGAACACTGAAGCTTTCTTT. It is translated as CASSTDPGKMNTEAFF.

The chain is built from TRBV7-9 and TRBJ2-2; TRBD1 matches at 8 bases. Trimming cost V 0 bases and J 7 bases; bases outside gene matches: 4. The CDR3 has 15 amino acids. The germline CDR1 and CDR2 sequences are SEHNR and FQNEAQ (reference sequence). CDR3 loop: CASSLAAGGVGELFF. As DNA, the CDR3 is TGTGCCAGCAGCTTAGCCGCAGGGGGCGTCGGGGAGCTGTTTTTT.

The chain has TRBV4-1 and TRBJ2-7; D possibly corresponds to TRBD2 (5 bases). CDR3 length equals 16 residues. With 0 bases removed from V and 0 bases from J, the gap between germline ends came to 12 bases. CDR1 is MGHRA and CDR2 is YSYEKL in the germline V gene. The CDR3 nucleotides read TGCGCCAGCAGCCAAGATCGTCGGGGAAGCTCCTACGAGCAGTACTTC. Translating gives CASSQDRRGSSYEQYF.

The chain carries TRBV14 and TRBJ2-1; 9 bases are shared with TRBD2. Germline V lookup: CDR1 SGHDN, CDR2 FVKESK. The CDR3 extends over 22 amino acids. Trimming took 3 bases from V and 1 from J; bases not matched to a gene: 22. The CDR3 loop reads CASSHWREGLFKGGASYNEQFF. The CDR3 DNA is TGTGCCAGCAGCCATTGGCGGGAGGGCCTGTTTAAAGGGGGTGCTTCCTACAATGAGCAGTTCTTC.

Notes on this clone: A far larger clone is just one base off, so this is likely a read error. The J gene is TRBJ1-5, the V gene TRBV28, with 7 bases aligning to TRBD1. Losses at the gene ends were 4 bases for V and 8 bases for J; bases not matched to a gene: 8. Germline V gene sequence: CDR1 MDHEN, CDR2 SYDVKM. This CDR3 is built from 14 residues. The CDR3 loop is CASSSGQKNKPQHF. As DNA, the CDR3 is TGTGCCAGCAGTTCGGGACAGAAAAATAAGCCCCAGCATTTT.

The chain joins TRBV5-8 to TRBJ2-7; TRBD1 matches 9 bases. The CDR3 length is 17 residues. Germline values: CDR1 SGHTS, CDR2 YDEGEE. V lost 4 bases and J lost 3; bases outside the gene matches: 14. In DNA, the CDR3 is TGTGCCAGCAGCACGTCGGGACAGGGTATACTTTTCTACGAGCAGTACTTC. Translating gives CASSTSGQGILFYEQYF.

The chain links TRBV27 to TRBJ2-1, with D perhaps matching TRBD2 (5 bases). The germline CDR1 and CDR2 sequences are MNHEY and SMNVEV (reference sequence). The CDR3 has 14 amino acids. V was trimmed by 4 bases and J by 5 bases, leaving 12 bases between them. The chain's CDR3 is CASSYSSEDNEQFF. In nucleotides, the CDR3 is TGTGCCAGCAGTTACAGTAGCGAAGACAATGAGCAGTTCTTC.

This clone appeared once. This chain connects TRBV28 to TRBJ2-3, with 7 bases fitting TRBD2. The CDR3 consists of 17 residues. Germline loops: CDR1 MDHEN, CDR2 SYDVKM. Trimming took 7 bases from V and 2 from J; bases not matched to a gene: 15. This CDR3 reads CASIHGAAGPNTDTQYF. CDR3 DNA: TGTGCCAGCATCCACGGAGCAGCGGGGCCCAACACAGATACGCAGTATTTT. Full variable domain (missing parts from reference TRBV28 and TRBJ2-3): DVKVTQSSRYLVKRTGEKVFLECVQDMDHENMFWYRQDPGLGLRLIYFSYDVKMKEKGDIPEGYSVSREKKERFSLILESASTNQTSMYLCASIHGAAGPNTDTQYFGPGTRLTVL.

J is TRBJ2-1 and V is TRBV4-3, with TRBD1 as a possible D gene (6 bases). The CDR3 length is 14 residues. The germline CDR1 and CDR2 sequences are LGHNA and YSLEER. Trimming left V 3 bases short and J 4 bases short, with 10 bases between. CDR3 nucleotides: TGCGCCAGCAGCCAGCGAGGACAGTACAATGAGCAGTTCTTC. Protein: CASSQRGQYNEQFF.

The chain employs TRBV6-6 and TRBJ2-3; tentative D call: TRBD1 (6 bases). The V gene lost 7 bases and the J gene lost 5 bases, with 19 bases spanning the gap. In germline, CDR1 is MNHNY, CDR2 SVGAGI (reference sequence). The CDR3 length is 15 residues. The CDR3 loop is CASTGSWGRVDTQYF. For the CDR3, the DNA is TGTGCCAGCACCGGAAGTTGGGGGCGGGTAGATACGCAGTATTTT.

The chain combines TRBV27 with TRBJ1-5; D gene ambiguous. Germline V CDR1 and CDR2: MNHEY, SMNVEV (reference sequence). The V gene lost 8 bases and the J gene lost 0 bases, with 11 bases spanning the gap. This CDR3 comprises 14 residues. In DNA, the CDR3 is TGTGCCAGCGCCCTATTTGATAGCAATCAGCCCCAGCATTTT. Translating it yields CASALFDSNQPQHF.

The chain combines TRBV5-1 with TRBJ2-7, with TRBD2 matching 7 bases. CDR1 is SGHRS and CDR2 is YFSETQ in the germline V gene. Trimming cost V 8 bases and J 0 bases; bases outside gene matches: 14. The CDR3 sequence is 16 residues long. CDR3 protein: CASCAGLAVNSYEQYF. The DNA for the CDR3 is TGCGCCAGTTGCGCGGGCCTAGCGGTAAACTCCTACGAGCAGTACTTC.

CDR3: CASSLETGGGGTQYF. The CDR3 DNA is TGTGCCAGCAGCTTAGAAACGGGAGGGGGAGGTACGCAGTATTTT. The gene calls are TRBV11-2 and TRBJ2-3; 8 bases match TRBD2. Germline CDR1 SGHAT, CDR2 FQNNGV. After removal of 0 bases from V and 8 bases from J, the junction contained 7 bases not matched to a gene. CDR3 length: 15 residues.

The chain combines TRBV27 with TRBJ2-1; no reliable D call. V gave up 0 bases and J gave up 7 bases, with 10 bases separating them. CDR1 is MNHEY and CDR2 is SMNVEV in the germline V gene (reference sequence). The CDR3 is 14 residues long. This CDR3 reads CASSLSTWGNEQFF. Here the CDR3 DNA reads TGTGCCAGCAGTTTATCAACGTGGGGAAATGAGCAGTTCTTC.

This chain uses TRBV13 with TRBJ2-5; D may be TRBD1 (6 bases). Trimming left V 4 bases short and J 7 bases short, with 16 bases between. The length of the CDR3 is 14 residues. Germline CDR1 and CDR2: PRHDT and FYEKMQ (reference sequence). The CDR3 bases are TGTGCCAGCAGCTCCGGGACACGGTTGTGGACCCAGTACTTC. This encodes CASSSGTRLWTQYF.

The CDR3: CAISDSGSGPYEQYF. The CDR3 DNA follows: TGTGCCATCAGTGACAGCGGGAGCGGTCCCTACGAGCAGTACTTC. The chain employs TRBV10-3 and TRBJ2-7; 8 bases are shared with TRBD2. The germline gives CDR1 ENHRY, CDR2 SYGVKD. The CDR3 runs to 15 residues. Germline trimming cut 3 bases from V and 2 bases from J; bases unmatched to any gene: 6.

The DNA of the CDR3 is TGTGCTAGTGGTTTGGGGGTTGCTAGCGGGAGGGCGAGGAATGAGCAGTTCTTC. Residues: CASGLGVASGRARNEQFF. V gene TRBV12-5 combines with J gene TRBJ2-1; 12 nucleotides agree with TRBD2. This CDR3 is built from 18 residues. Germline lookup yields CDR1 LGHNT and CDR2 FRNRAP. The junction had 11 bases not matched to a gene; V was cut back by 1 base and J by 7 bases.

The chain uses TRBV28 and TRBJ2-1; D is ambiguous. Germline V gene lookup returns CDR1 MDHEN and CDR2 SYDVKM. The V gene lost 4 bases and the J gene lost 14 bases, with 9 bases spanning the gap. CDR3 size: 10 residues. The CDR3 DNA reads TGTGCCAGCAGTTCGGACGCTAAGTTCTTC. Protein product: CASSSDAKFF.

The chain combines TRBV7-9 with TRBJ1-5; D is perhaps TRBD1 (5 bases). The CDR3 sequence is 14 residues long. V was pared by 1 base and J by 7 bases, with 11 bases between. Germline V gene data show CDR1 as SEHNR and CDR2 as FQNEAQ (reference sequence). This CDR3 is CASSLGSGSQPQHF. Here the CDR3 DNA reads TGTGCCAGCAGCTTAGGGTCAGGGTCCCAGCCCCAGCATTTT.

This clone was recorded only once. The chain employs TRBV4-1 and TRBJ2-1, with D possibly matching TRBD2 (6 bases). Germline values: CDR1 MGHRA, CDR2 YSYEKL. Trimming pared 0 bases from V and 4 bases from J, leaving 16 bases between. CDR3 size: 17 residues. CDR3 nucleotides: TGCGCCAGCAGCCAAGAATTTACGGGAGCGGCTTACAATGAGCAGTTCTTC. It is translated as CASSQEFTGAAYNEQFF.

V gene TRBV5-1 combines with J gene TRBJ2-3; 9 positions agree with TRBD1. Germline V gives CDR1 SGHRS, CDR2 YFSETQ. V was clipped by 3 bases and J by 3 bases; unmatched bases: 8. The CDR3 spans 16 residues. The CDR3 region is CASSSPQGASTDTQYF. The CDR3 nucleotides are TGCGCCAGCAGCTCGCCACAGGGGGCTAGTACAGATACGCAGTATTTT. Together with reference TRBV5-1 and TRBJ2-3, the CDR3 gives the full variable domain: KAGVTQTPRYLIKTRGQQVTLSCSPISGHRSVSWYQQTPGQGLQFLFEYFSETQRNKGNFPGRFSGRQFSNSRSEMNVSTLELGDSALYLCASSSPQGASTDTQYFGPGTRLTVL.

Written as DNA, the CDR3 is TGTGCCAGCAGTGAAGTTGGCAGTTGGGGGAACACTGAAGCTTTCTTT. Amino acid sequence: CASSEVGSWGNTEAFF. The chain couples TRBV6-1 to TRBJ1-1; D unclear. V was trimmed by 1 base and J by 1 base, leaving 13 bases between them. CDR3 size: 16 residues. From germline, CDR1 is MNHNS and CDR2 SASEGT.

V is TRBV11-3 and J is TRBJ2-7; 7 nucleotides match TRBD1. The CDR3 spans 13 residues. Germline values: CDR1 SGHNT, CDR2 YENEEA. The V gene end was trimmed by 1 base and the J gene end by 4 bases; junction bases not matched to a gene: 1. This chain's CDR3 is CASSLGTGYEQYF. As DNA, the CDR3 is TGTGCCAGCAGCTTAGGGACAGGATACGAGCAGTACTTC. Filled out from reference TRBV11-3 and TRBJ2-7, the complete variable domain reads EAGVVQSPRYKIIEKKQPVAFWCNPISGHNTLYWYLQNLGQGPELLIRYENEEAVDDSQLPKDRFSAERLKGVDSTLKIQPAELGDSAVYLCASSLGTGYEQYFGPGTRLTVT.

This chain joins TRBV9 and TRBJ2-3; TRBD1 or TRBD2 may be the D gene (5 bases each). Germline assignment: CDR1 SGDLS and CDR2 YYNGEE. The CDR3 covers 14 residues. V was pared by 7 bases and J by 1 base, with 13 bases between. CDR3 bases: TGTGCCAGCCTAGGGGTGAGGGGCACAGATACGCAGTATTTT. It translates to CASLGVRGTDTQYF.

This chain links TRBV27 with TRBJ2-1, with D unresolved. The length of the CDR3 is 13 residues. Germline assignment: CDR1 MNHEY and CDR2 SMNVEV (reference sequence). Trimming stripped 5 bases from V and 9 bases from J, with 14 bases between. The CDR3 spells CASSTPPLGEQFF. The CDR3, as DNA: TGTGCCAGCAGTACGCCCCCCTTGGGTGAGCAGTTCTTC.

CDR3 sequence reads: CASSQEGTSKRYEQYF. Written as DNA, the CDR3 is TGCGCCAGCAGCCAAGAGGGGACTTCTAAGCGGTACGAGCAGTACTTC. The V gene is TRBV4-3, the J gene TRBJ2-5, with D possibly being TRBD2 (6 bases). The better agreement between TRBJ2-7 and the DNA end casts doubt on the J call. This CDR3 is built from 16 residues. Per the germline V gene, CDR1 is LGHNA and CDR2 is YSLEER.